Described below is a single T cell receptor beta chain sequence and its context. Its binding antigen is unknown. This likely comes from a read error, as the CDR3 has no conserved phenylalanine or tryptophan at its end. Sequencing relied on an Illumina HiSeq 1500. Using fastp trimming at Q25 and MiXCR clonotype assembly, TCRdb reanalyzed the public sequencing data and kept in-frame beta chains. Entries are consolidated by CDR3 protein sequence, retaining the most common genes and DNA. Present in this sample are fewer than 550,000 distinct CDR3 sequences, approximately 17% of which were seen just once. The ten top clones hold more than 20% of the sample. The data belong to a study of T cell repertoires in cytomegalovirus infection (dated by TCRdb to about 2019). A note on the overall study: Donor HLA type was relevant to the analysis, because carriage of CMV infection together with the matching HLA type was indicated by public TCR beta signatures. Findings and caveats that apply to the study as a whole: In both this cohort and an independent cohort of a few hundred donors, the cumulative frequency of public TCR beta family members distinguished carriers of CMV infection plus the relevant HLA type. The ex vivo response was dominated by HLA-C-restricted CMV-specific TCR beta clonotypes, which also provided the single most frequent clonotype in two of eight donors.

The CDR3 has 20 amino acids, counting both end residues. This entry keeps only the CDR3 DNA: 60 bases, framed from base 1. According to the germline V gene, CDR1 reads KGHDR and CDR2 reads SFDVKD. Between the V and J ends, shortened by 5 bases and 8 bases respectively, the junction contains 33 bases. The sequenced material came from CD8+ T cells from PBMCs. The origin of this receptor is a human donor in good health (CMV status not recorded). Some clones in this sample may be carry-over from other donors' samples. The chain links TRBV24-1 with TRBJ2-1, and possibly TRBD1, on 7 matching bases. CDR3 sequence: CATSVGPTGRTGRPTDEQFL. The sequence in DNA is TGTGCCACCAGTGTGGGGCCGACAGGGAGGACGGGACGGCCGACGGATGAGCAGTTCTTA.